This T cell receptor beta chain appears in the sequencing data of a study of T cell responses to AZD1222 COVID-19 vaccine. The repertoire was sequenced with immunoSEQ multiplex PCR; TCRdb's copy has only in-frame clones and lacks some. Among approximately 160,000 clones listed, roughly 94% were seen once. There are 16 residues in the CDR3. Looked up from germline, CDR1 is GTSNPN and CDR2 is SVGIG (reference sequence). V was cut by 2 bases and J by 1 base, with 17 bases left in between. The sequence came from an adult who received the AZD1222 COVID-19 vaccine. Here the sequenced sample was peripheral blood, taken 28 days after the second AZD1222 dose. The J gene is TRBJ1-1, the V gene TRBV30; no clear D. Here the CDR3 reads CAWSRTATSPNTEAFF. The CDR3 nucleotides read TGTGCCTGGAGTCGGACGGCTACTAGCCCGAACACTGAAGCTTTCTTT.